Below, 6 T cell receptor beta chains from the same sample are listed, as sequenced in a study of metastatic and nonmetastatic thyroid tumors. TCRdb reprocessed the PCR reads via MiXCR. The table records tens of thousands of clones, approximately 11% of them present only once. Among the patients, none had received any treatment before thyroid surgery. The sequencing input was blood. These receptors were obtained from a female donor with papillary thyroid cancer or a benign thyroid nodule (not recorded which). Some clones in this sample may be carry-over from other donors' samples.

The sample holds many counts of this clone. The CDR3 region has the DNA TGTGCCAGCAGCGCCCTCGGGGGGCGCAATCAGCCCCAGCATTTT. Its translation: CASSALGGRNQPQHF. The chain combines TRBV2 with TRBJ1-5; D is perhaps TRBD1 (6 bases). With 6 bases removed from V and 2 bases from J, the gap between germline ends came to 14 bases. The CDR3 totals 15 residues. CDR1 is SNHLY, CDR2 FYNNEI, per germline.

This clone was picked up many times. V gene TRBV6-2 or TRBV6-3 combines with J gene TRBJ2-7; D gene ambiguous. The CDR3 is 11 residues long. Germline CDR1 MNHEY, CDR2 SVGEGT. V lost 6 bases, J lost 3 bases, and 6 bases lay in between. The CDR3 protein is CASSQLYEQYF. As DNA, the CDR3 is TGTGCCAGCAGCCAGCTCTACGAGCAGTACTTC.

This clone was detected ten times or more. CDR3 in DNA: TGCAGTGCCAACGACCGGGACAGATATATTGAAGCTTTCTTT. It translates to CSANDRDRYIEAFF. The chain has TRBV20-1 and TRBJ1-1; TRBD1 aligns across 7 bases. Trimming cost V 6 bases and J 7 bases; bases outside gene matches: 14. The germline gives CDR1 DFQATT, CDR2 SNEGSKA (reference sequence). The CDR3 covers 14 residues.

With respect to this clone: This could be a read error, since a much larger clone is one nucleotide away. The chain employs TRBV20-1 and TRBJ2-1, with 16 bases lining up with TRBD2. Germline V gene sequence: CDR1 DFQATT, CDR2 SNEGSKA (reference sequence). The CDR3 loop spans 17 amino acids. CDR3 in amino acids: CRGTSGRALYSYNEQFF. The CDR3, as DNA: TGCAGGGGGACTAGCGGGAGGGCCCTCTACTCCTACAATGAGCAGTTCTTC.

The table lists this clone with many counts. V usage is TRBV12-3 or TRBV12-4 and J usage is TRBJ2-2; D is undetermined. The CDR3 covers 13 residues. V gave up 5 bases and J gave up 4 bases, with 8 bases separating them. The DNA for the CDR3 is TGTGCCAGCAGTCTGCACGGCACCGGGGAGCTGTTTTTT. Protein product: CASSLHGTGELFF.

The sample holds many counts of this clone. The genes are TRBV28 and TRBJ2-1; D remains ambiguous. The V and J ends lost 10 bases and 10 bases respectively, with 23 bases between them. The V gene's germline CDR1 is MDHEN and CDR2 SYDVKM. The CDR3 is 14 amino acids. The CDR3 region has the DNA TGTGCCACCACCTCCGCTGGCCACATTTGGGAGCAGTTCTTC. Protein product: CATTSAGHIWEQFF.